The source of this TCR beta chain is a study of control samples from healthy donors and cancer patients. TCRdb keeps only in-frame clones here, not all; method: immunoSEQ multiplex PCR. The repertoire has 150,000 to 200,000 clones, 94% of them found once; the top ten carry 8.5%. V dropped 0 bases and J dropped 0; count of bases not matched to a gene: 5. This CDR3 comprises 16 residues. Germline CDR1 MNHEY, CDR2 SVGEGT. The clonotype originates from a middle-aged woman in good health. Material for sequencing was blood. This sequence joins TRBV6-2 or TRBV6-3 and TRBJ2-7, with 7 bases identical to TRBD1. CDR3: CASSYSRQGHSYEQYF. The CDR3 nucleotides read TGTGCCAGCAGTTACTCAAGACAGGGTCACTCCTACGAGCAGTACTTC.